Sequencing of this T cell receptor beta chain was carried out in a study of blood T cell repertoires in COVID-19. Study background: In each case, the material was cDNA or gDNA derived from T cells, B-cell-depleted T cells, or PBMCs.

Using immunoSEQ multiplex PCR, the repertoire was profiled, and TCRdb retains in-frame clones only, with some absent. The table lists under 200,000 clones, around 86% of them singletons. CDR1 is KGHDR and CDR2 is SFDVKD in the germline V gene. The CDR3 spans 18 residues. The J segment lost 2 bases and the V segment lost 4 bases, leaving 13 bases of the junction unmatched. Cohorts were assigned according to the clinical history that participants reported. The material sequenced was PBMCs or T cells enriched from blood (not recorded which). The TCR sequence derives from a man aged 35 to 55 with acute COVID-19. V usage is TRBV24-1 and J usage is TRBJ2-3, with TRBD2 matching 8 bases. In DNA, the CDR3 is TGTGCCACCAGTGACCCAGCGGGAGAGGTGGGGAACACAGATACGCAGTATTTT. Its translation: CATSDPAGEVGNTDTQYF.